This T cell receptor (beta chain) derives from a study of cytomegalovirus exposure and HLA in healthy donors. Study overall: Early on, a data release was issued that held approximately 92 million unique TCRs from HLA-typed donors.

Germline CDR1 and CDR2: MNHEY and SMNVEV (reference sequence). V lost 7 bases to trimming and J lost 3 bases; unmatched junction nucleotides: 6. The length of the CDR3 is 14 residues. Use of 60 Vbeta and 13 Jbeta primers characterized the PCR. Repertoires were generated with immunoSEQ multiplex PCR, while TCRdb's copy carries only in-frame clones and drops some. The data hold about 180,000 clones, with 79% observed a single time. The sequence derives from a woman between 35 and 50 years old in good health and CMV-seronegative. This rearrangement joins TRBV27 to TRBJ2-1, with 7 bases identical to TRBD2. Sequenced sample: PBMCs. CDR3 bases: TGTGCCAGCACCCTCCGGGGGGACTACAATGAGCAGTTCTTC. Translated, it gives CASTLRGDYNEQFF.